The 16 T cell receptor beta chains listed next were all sequenced from one sample in a study of molecular identifiers for immune sequencing clone quantification. TCRdb passed the PCR reads through MiXCR, listing each CDR3 protein once. Here the sample spans around 470,000 distinct CDR3 sequences, 20% to 25% being singletons. The sequenced sample consisted of naive CD8+ T cells from blood, with Jurkat cell RNA spiked in. Subset noted: FACS-sorted CD8+CD4-CCR7+CD45RA+ naive T cells. The receptor set was obtained from a human donor in good health. Some libraries in this study had Jurkat cell RNA spiked in.

This clonotype has ten or more counts. This chain uses TRBV20-1 with TRBJ2-3; 12 bases fit TRBD1. Germline lookup yields CDR1 DFQATT and CDR2 SNEGSKA (reference sequence). The junction had 15 bases not matched to a gene; V was cut back by 3 bases and J by 2 bases. This CDR3 is 19 amino acids long. CDR3 bases: TGCAGTGCTAGTCACGAGGGACAGGGGGCCCTACAATTCACAGATACGCAGTATTTT. Its protein product is CSASHEGQGALQFTDTQYF.

This clonotype was picked up one time. V is TRBV27 and J is TRBJ2-7; tentative D call: TRBD1 (6 bases). V was trimmed by 8 bases and J by 0 bases, leaving 14 bases between them. This CDR3 spans 14 amino acids. Per germline, CDR1 MNHEY and CDR2 SMNVEV (reference sequence). The CDR3 region is CASRPQGRSYEQYF. In nucleotides, the CDR3 is TGTGCCAGCCGTCCACAGGGACGCTCCTACGAGCAGTACTTC.

The chain uses TRBV4-3 and TRBJ1-1; unclear D gene. The CDR3 sequence is 15 residues long. The V end was cut by 0 bases, the J end by 1 base, with 9 bases between. Germline V gives CDR1 LGHNA, CDR2 YSLEER. The CDR3 is CASSQDDSWNTEAFF. The CDR3 DNA reads as TGCGCCAGCAGCCAAGACGACTCCTGGAACACTGAAGCTTTCTTT.

The table lists this clonotype with a few counts. This chain joins TRBV29-1 and TRBJ2-1; TRBD2 matches at 8 bases. From germline, CDR1 is SQVTM and CDR2 ANQGSEA. The CDR3 has 16 amino acids. With 1 base clipped from V and 5 bases from J, the junction kept 10 bases outside the gene matches. DNA of the CDR3: TGCAGCGTTGAAGGGGGTGGGACTAGTTTAGACAATGAGCAGTTCTTC. The encoded protein is CSVEGGGTSLDNEQFF.

A word on this clonotype: Since a much larger clone is just one base distant, this may be a read error. The chain uses TRBV10-3 and TRBJ1-1; 7 positions match TRBD1. Per germline, CDR1 ENHRY and CDR2 SYGVKD. CDR3 length equals 15 residues. CDR3 loop: CAIARQGGMNTEASF. CDR3 bases: TGTGCCATAGCCAGACAGGGAGGCATGAACACTGAAGCTTCCTTT.

In this sample, this clonotype turned up a few times. The CDR3 DNA reads TGTGCCAGCAGTTTCGGGGGCTTGGGCCATCCAAACACTGAAGCTTTCTTT. It codes for CASSFGGLGHPNTEAFF. The genes are TRBV27 and TRBJ1-1, with D tentatively TRBD1 (6 bases). Trimming took 3 bases from V and 2 from J, leaving 19 bases between them. The CDR3 covers 17 residues. The V gene's germline CDR1 is MNHEY and CDR2 SMNVEV (reference sequence).

J is TRBJ2-7 and V is TRBV28, with D uncertain. Deletions cut 4 bases from V and 3 bases from J, with 13 bases between. This CDR3 region has 14 residues. Germline CDR1 and CDR2: MDHEN and SYDVKM. CDR3 coding DNA: TGTGCCAGCAGTTCAGTTCTCAATAACTACGAGCAGTACTTC. Protein sequence: CASSSVLNNYEQYF.

The gene calls are TRBV7-6 and TRBJ2-7, with D perhaps TRBD1 (6 bases). This CDR3 is 16 amino acids long. CDR1 SGHVS and CDR2 FNYEAQ come from the germline V gene. Trimming stripped 2 bases from V and 4 bases from J, with 18 bases between. CDR3 DNA sequence: TGTGCCAGCAGCTTACTTAGTGGGGGCGGCTTTTACGAGCAGTACTTC. It encodes CASSLLSGGGFYEQYF.

This clonotype was picked up a small number of times. The chain has TRBV28 and TRBJ1-1; 11 bases agree with TRBD1. In germline, CDR1 is MDHEN, CDR2 SYDVKM. Unmatched junction bases numbered 2, after V lost 4 bases and J lost 7 bases. The CDR3 spans 13 residues. The CDR3 bases are TGTGCCAGCAGTTGGACAGGGGGCGGTGAAGCTTTCTTT. This codes for CASSWTGGGEAFF.

This clonotype was seen repeatedly, ten times or more. This sequence joins TRBV6-2 or TRBV6-3 and TRBJ2-3; D perhaps matches TRBD1 (6 bases). CDR3 length: 16 residues. The V gene's germline CDR1 is MNHEY and CDR2 SVGEGT. Trimming pared 2 bases from V and 0 bases from J, leaving 12 bases between. The CDR3 loop reads CASSYTGIFSTDTQYF. Here the CDR3 DNA reads TGTGCCAGCAGTTACACAGGGATCTTCAGCACAGATACGCAGTATTTT.

Ten or more counts support this clonotype. The chain joins TRBV7-2 to TRBJ2-7; TRBD2 aligns across 8 bases. The CDR3 extends over 14 amino acids. V gave up 3 bases and J gave up 3 bases; unmatched junction bases: 4. Germline V CDR1 and CDR2: SGHTA, FQGNSA. CDR3 amino acids: CASSFGTRGYEQYF. The CDR3 DNA sequence: TGTGCCAGCAGCTTCGGGACTAGGGGCTACGAGCAGTACTTC.

This clonotype was detected only a few times. V gene TRBV7-9 combines with J gene TRBJ2-5, with 12 nucleotides matching TRBD2. V was clipped by 5 bases and J by 1 base; unmatched bases: 11. This CDR3 comprises 18 residues. The germline V gene has CDR1 SEHNR and CDR2 FQNEAQ (reference sequence). In DNA, the CDR3 is TGTGCCAGCAGCCCTCGCATGGGGGGACTAGCGGGCCAAGAGACCCAGTACTTC. It codes for CASSPRMGGLAGQETQYF.

This clonotype occurred a few times. The gene calls are TRBV1 and TRBJ1-1; the DNA was not used to check the table's D call, TRBD1. TRBV1 is annotated as a pseudogene. The CDR3 has 19 amino acids. CDR3 bases: TGCACCAGCAGCCAAGATCCCCGGGACAGGGGGCGATGGCACACTGAAGCTTTCTTT. Residues: CTSSQDPRDRGRWHTEAFF.

In its sample, this clonotype was seen many times. The V call is TRBV4-2, the J call TRBJ2-3; D is unresolved. Germline loops: CDR1 LGHNA, CDR2 YNFKEQ. This CDR3 contains 14 residues. V was cut by 1 base and J by 3 bases, with 8 bases left in between. CDR3: CASSQVQGTDTQYF. As DNA, the CDR3 is TGTGCCAGCAGCCAAGTTCAAGGAACAGATACGCAGTATTTT.

The sample holds one count of this clonotype. This may arise from a read error, as a much more abundant clone is one base away. The J gene is TRBJ1-1, the V gene TRBV7-9; D uncertain. Germline V gives CDR1 SEHNR, CDR2 FQNEAQ (reference sequence). The CDR3 runs 13 residues. Trimming took 4 bases from V and 0 from J, leaving 6 bases between them. The CDR3 bases are TGTGCCAGCAGCTATATGTTGAACACTGAAGCTTTCTTT. Protein: CASSYMLNTEAFF.

The rearrangement links TRBV7-9 to TRBJ1-1, with D hard to call. The germline gives CDR1 SEHNR, CDR2 FQNEAQ (reference sequence). CDR3 size: 14 residues. V lost 5 bases and J 2 bases, leaving 12 bases between the germline ends. In DNA, the CDR3 is TGTGCCAGCAGCCGAAATTGGGTTAACACTGAAGCTTTCTTT. Protein sequence: CASSRNWVNTEAFF.